The 12 T cell receptor beta chains below all came from one sample that was sequenced in a study of blood T cell repertoires in COVID-19. Data came from immunoSEQ multiplex PCR; TCRdb stores just in-frame clones and leaves some out. The data hold a few hundred thousand clones, with 80% to 90% observed a single time. The sequenced sample consisted of peripheral blood. The receptors shown here come from a man aged 60 to 69 who had recovered from COVID-19.

The chain recombines TRBV3-1 (or the pseudogene TRBV3-2) with TRBJ1-1; the match to TRBD1 covers 7 bases. After removal of 4 bases from V and 4 bases from J, the junction contained 3 bases not matched to a gene. CDR1 and CDR2 from the germline V gene are LGHDT and YNNKEL (reference sequence). The CDR3 sequence is 13 residues long. This CDR3 is CASSPSGGTEAFF. DNA of the CDR3: TGTGCCAGCAGCCCTTCAGGGGGCACTGAAGCTTTCTTT.

This chain joins TRBV18 and TRBJ1-1; 7 bases match TRBD1. CDR1 KGHSH and CDR2 LQKENI come from the germline V gene. The CDR3 totals 19 residues. Losses at the gene ends were 1 base for V and 4 bases for J; bases not matched to a gene: 18. DNA of the CDR3: TGTGCCAGCTCACCACGTCCATTCAGGTCAGGGGGTTGGGGCACTGAAGCTTTCTTT. As protein: CASSPRPFRSGGWGTEAFF.

This rearrangement joins TRBV28 to TRBJ2-7, with 9 nucleotides matching TRBD1. There are 16 residues in the CDR3. CDR1 and CDR2 from the germline V gene are MDHEN and SYDVKM. J was trimmed by 4 bases and V by 2 bases; bases with no gene match: 9. In DNA form, the CDR3 reads TGTGCCAGCAGTTTAGGGCCGGGACAGGGTTTGTACGAGCAGTACTTC. It translates to CASSLGPGQGLYEQYF.

CDR3 in amino acids: CASSEGQLSNQPQHF. CDR3 nucleotides: TGTGCCAGCAGTGAAGGACAGCTTAGCAATCAGCCCCAGCATTTT. The chain is built from TRBV6-1 and TRBJ1-5; TRBD1 might be the D (5 bases). Germline CDR1 and CDR2: MNHNS and SASEGT. The CDR3 runs to 15 residues. V lost 1 base to trimming and J lost 0 bases, with 7 bases between them.

The chain couples TRBV3-1 (or the pseudogene TRBV3-2) to TRBJ1-1; 9 nucleotides match TRBD1. Germline CDR1 and CDR2: LGHDT and YNNKEL (reference sequence). This CDR3 contains 15 residues. Germline trimming cut 4 bases from V and 6 bases from J; bases unmatched to any gene: 9. DNA for the CDR3: TGTGCCAGCAGCCGTCCCGGGACAGGGCGGCCTGAAGCTTTCTTT. Protein product: CASSRPGTGRPEAFF.

The rearrangement uses TRBV10-3 and TRBJ1-6; D uncertain. The V end was cut by 3 bases, the J end by 7 bases, with 10 bases between. CDR1 and CDR2 from the germline V gene are ENHRY and SYGVKD. The CDR3 extends over 14 amino acids. DNA of the CDR3: TGTGCCATCAGTGACCGAGGGATCAATTCACCCCTCCACTTT. Protein sequence: CAISDRGINSPLHF.

The chain recombines TRBV7-9 with TRBJ2-7, with a tentative D call TRBD1 (6 bases). V was cut by 0 bases and J by 3 bases, with 9 bases left in between. This CDR3 contains 14 residues. CDR1 and CDR2 (germline): SEHNR, FQNEAQ (reference sequence). The CDR3 nucleotides read TGTGCCAGCAGCTTAGCGCCAGGGGACTACGAGCAGTACTTC. Amino acids: CASSLAPGDYEQYF.

The V call is TRBV11-1, the J call TRBJ2-2; 7 nucleotides match TRBD1. The CDR3 sequence is 15 residues long. The germline V gene has CDR1 SGHAT and CDR2 FQDESV (reference sequence). Trimming at V came to 1 base and at J to 4 bases, leaving 3 bases not matched to a gene. The CDR3 DNA is TGTGCCAGCAGCTTAGAGGGGGCTGGCACCGGGGAGCTGTTTTTT. This sequence encodes CASSLEGAGTGELFF.

This chain uses TRBV28 with TRBJ1-1; TRBD1 matches 8 bases. CDR1 and CDR2 from the germline V gene are MDHEN and SYDVKM. With 5 bases clipped from V and 4 bases from J, the junction kept 9 bases outside the gene matches. The CDR3 spans 15 residues. The CDR3 here is CASSQTGQGGTEAFF. Written as DNA, the CDR3 is TGTGCCAGCAGTCAAACTGGACAGGGAGGCACTGAAGCTTTCTTT.

CDR3 loop: CASSLALPGGTGELFF. DNA for the CDR3: TGTGCCAGCAGCCTAGCCCTACCGGGGGGCACCGGGGAGCTGTTTTTT. J is TRBJ2-2 and V is TRBV14; 7 bases map to TRBD2. The V and J ends lost 4 bases and 4 bases, in that order; junction bases with no gene match: 9. CDR1 and CDR2 from the germline V gene are SGHDN and FVKESK. CDR3 length equals 16 residues.

V gene TRBV10-3 combines with J gene TRBJ2-5; 11 bases are a match to TRBD1. CDR1 and CDR2 from the germline V gene are ENHRY and SYGVKD. V lost 5 bases and J lost 2; bases outside the gene matches: 4. CDR3 length equals 15 residues. CDR3: CAISRGQGGQETQYF. Here the CDR3 DNA reads TGTGCCATCAGTCGGGGACAGGGGGGACAAGAGACCCAGTACTTC.

The chain uses TRBV6-1 and TRBJ1-2; D is perhaps TRBD1 (6 bases). V was clipped by 0 bases and J by 5 bases, with 10 bases between them. The CDR3 has 14 residues. The V gene's germline CDR1 is MNHNS and CDR2 SASEGT. CDR3 DNA sequence: TGTGCCAGCAGTGAAGCGGGGGCCTTTTATGGCTACACCTTC. This sequence encodes CASSEAGAFYGYTF.